The clone carrying this TCR beta chain was observed a few times. This entry belongs to a study of blood T cell repertoires in COVID-19. Overall study: Acute and convalescent COVID-19 samples came from the United States, Italy and Spain. The analysed material was cDNA or gDNA that came from T cells, B-cell-depleted T cells, or PBMCs.

The CDR3 sequence is 14 residues long. CDR1 is SGHTA, CDR2 FQGTGA, per germline. Trimming removed 0 bases from V and 8 bases from J, with 13 bases in between. In the source study's methods: Reference gene primers were amplified, and this amplification served to estimate nucleated cell counts. TCRdb's copy holds only in-frame clones and misses some; the assay was immunoSEQ multiplex PCR. V and J calls and clone size follow that table, whereas D and trimming were derived from the DNA. The sample has some 200,000 clones, 70% to 90% seen once. The V call is TRBV7-3, the J call TRBJ1-2, with D uncertain. The sample comprised peripheral blood. This clonotype was obtained from a man between 60 and 70 years old with active or convalescent COVID-19. The CDR3 bases are TGTGCCAGCAGCTTAACGCCTGGACTGGAGGGCTACACCTTC. Its protein is CASSLTPGLEGYTF.